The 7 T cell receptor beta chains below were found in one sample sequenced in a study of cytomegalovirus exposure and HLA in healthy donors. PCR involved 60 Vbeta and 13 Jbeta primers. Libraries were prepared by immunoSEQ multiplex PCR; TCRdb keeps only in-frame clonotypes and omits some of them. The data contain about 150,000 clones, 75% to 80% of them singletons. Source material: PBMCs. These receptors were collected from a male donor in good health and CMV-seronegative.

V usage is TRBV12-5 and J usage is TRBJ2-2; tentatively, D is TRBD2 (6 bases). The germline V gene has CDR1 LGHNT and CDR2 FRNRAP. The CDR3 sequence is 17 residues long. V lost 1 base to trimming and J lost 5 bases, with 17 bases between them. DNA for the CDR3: TGTGCTAGTGGTTTGGGACTTTTGGCGGGGCGAACCGGGGAGCTGTTTTTT. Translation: CASGLGLLAGRTGELFF. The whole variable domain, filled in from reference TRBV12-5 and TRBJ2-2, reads DARVTQTPRHKVTEMGQEVTMRCQPILGHNTVFWYRQTMMQGLELLAYFRNRAPLDDSGMPKDRFSAEMPDATLATLKIQPSEPRDSAVYFCASGLGLLAGRTGELFFGEGSRLTVL.

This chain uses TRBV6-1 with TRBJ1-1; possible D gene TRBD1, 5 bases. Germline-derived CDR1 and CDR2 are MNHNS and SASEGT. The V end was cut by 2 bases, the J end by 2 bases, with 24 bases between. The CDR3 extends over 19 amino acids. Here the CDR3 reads CASSEWIYSRGGANTEAFF. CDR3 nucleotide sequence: TGTGCCAGCAGTGAATGGATATACAGTAGGGGCGGGGCTAACACTGAAGCTTTCTTT.

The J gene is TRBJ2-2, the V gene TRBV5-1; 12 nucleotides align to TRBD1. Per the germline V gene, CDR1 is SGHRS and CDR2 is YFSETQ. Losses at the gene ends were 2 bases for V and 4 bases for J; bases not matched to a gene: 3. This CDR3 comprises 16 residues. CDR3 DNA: TGCGCCAGCAGCTTCCGGGACAGGGGGCTCACCGGGGAGCTGTTTTTT. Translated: CASSFRDRGLTGELFF.

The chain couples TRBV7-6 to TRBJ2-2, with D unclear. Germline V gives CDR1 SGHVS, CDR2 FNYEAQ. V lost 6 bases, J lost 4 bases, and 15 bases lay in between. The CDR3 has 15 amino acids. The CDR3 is CASRPQDISTGELFF. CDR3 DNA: TGTGCCAGCAGACCACAAGACATTTCCACCGGGGAGCTGTTTTTT.

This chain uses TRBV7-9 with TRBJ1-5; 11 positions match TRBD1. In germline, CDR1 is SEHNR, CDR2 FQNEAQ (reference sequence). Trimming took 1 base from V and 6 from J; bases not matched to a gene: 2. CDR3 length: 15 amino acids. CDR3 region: CASSLGTGGGQPQHF. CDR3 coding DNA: TGTGCCAGCAGCTTAGGGACAGGGGGCGGTCAGCCCCAGCATTTT.

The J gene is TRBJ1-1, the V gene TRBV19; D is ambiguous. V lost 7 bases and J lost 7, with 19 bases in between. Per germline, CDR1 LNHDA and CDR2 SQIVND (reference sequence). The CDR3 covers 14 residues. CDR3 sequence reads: CASTTGVQTGEAFF. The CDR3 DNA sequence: TGTGCCAGTACTACCGGGGTACAAACCGGTGAAGCTTTCTTT.

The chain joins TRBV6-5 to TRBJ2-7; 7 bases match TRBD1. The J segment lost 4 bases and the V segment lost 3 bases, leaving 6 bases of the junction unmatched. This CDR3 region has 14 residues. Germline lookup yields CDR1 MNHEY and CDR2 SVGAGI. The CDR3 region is CASSYNWDSYEQYF. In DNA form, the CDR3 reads TGTGCCAGCAGTTATAACTGGGACAGTTACGAGCAGTACTTC.